A selection of T cell receptor beta chains follows, all from one sample in a study of T cells in localized non-small cell lung cancer. Sequencing used immunoSEQ multiplex PCR; TCRdb keeps in-frame clones, though not all of them. Found here are about 28,000 clones, 90% of them singletons; the top ten hold around 0.99%. This material consisted of peripheral blood, taken before any cancer treatment. The receptors stem from a woman aged 35-75 years with stage I lung adenocarcinoma. Both conserved end residues are trimmed from each CDR3. The D gene is left open where the match is weak.

J gene	D gene	V gene	CDR3 protein
TRBJ2-5	.	TRBV7-2	ASSLGAQQETQY
TRBJ2-6	.	TRBV2	ASSAEGLGANVLT
TRBJ2-5	TRBD2	TRBV7-2	ASSLALAGGLQETQY
TRBJ2-2	TRBD1	TRBV29-1	SVEVRQGADGELF
TRBJ1-2	.	TRBV11-2	ASSSIVGGYT
TRBJ2-2	.	TRBV19	ASSGYAGELF
TRBJ2-5	.	TRBV19	ASSGQTLETQY
TRBJ2-3	.	TRBV5-1	ASSLGGTDTQY
TRBJ1-3	.	TRBV28	ASSLPNTIY
TRBJ1-3	.	TRBV5-5	ASSPGQYRDTIY
TRBJ2-2	TRBD1	TRBV10-3	AISGQGDGGELF
TRBJ1-4	.	TRBV7-9	ASSLGGGANEKLF
TRBJ1-1	.	TRBV27	ASSLSQPLNTEAF
TRBJ1-6	.	TRBV30	AWSGGSGNSPLH
TRBJ1-5	.	TRBV28	ASSSQVGNQPQH
TRBJ1-2	TRBD1	TRBV9	ASSSDRGEGGYT
TRBJ1-2	.	TRBV5-1	ASSPEGGSPGYT
TRBJ1-2	TRBD1	TRBV27	ASSLGQGNGYT
TRBJ1-1	TRBD1	TRBV6-1	ASSEGDRRLNTEAF
TRBJ1-1	.	TRBV6-6	ASSQGTTEAF
TRBJ2-6	.	TRBV7-3	ASSLRVSGANVLT
TRBJ2-7	TRBD2	TRBV29-1	SVDFGGWTSGRIGYEQY
TRBJ1-1	.	TRBV9	ASSNEASAF
TRBJ2-1	TRBD1	TRBV28	ASIPGTGAYNEQF
TRBJ2-7	.	TRBV18	ASSPWGRSSYEQY
TRBJ2-2	.	TRBV5-4	ASSLAGVRGNTGELF
TRBJ2-7	.	TRBV28	ASSSGPSYEQY
TRBJ1-2	TRBD1	TRBV11-2	ASSPIDRGTVYGYT
TRBJ1-2	TRBD1	TRBV15	ATSRDTGTGYGYT
TRBJ1-6	.	TRBV28	ASTSVRSSSYNSPLH
TRBJ1-1	.	TRBV10-3	AISEVGGNTEAF
TRBJ2-1	.	TRBV7-9	ASSLGQGWGNEQF
TRBJ2-6	.	TRBV9	ASERGRVLT
TRBJ1-4	.	TRBV10-3	AISGVDEKLF
TRBJ2-7	.	TRBV7-9	ASSPSYVTRALEQY
TRBJ1-1	TRBD1	TRBV30	AWKKVIGGALEAF
TRBJ2-1	TRBD2	TRBV19	ASSALAGGQDEQF
TRBJ2-1	TRBD2	TRBV5-4	ASSWGGPSGINEQF
TRBJ2-5	.	TRBV25-1	ASSELLGAETQY
TRBJ1-4	.	TRBV7-8	ASSLHRDLGEKLF
TRBJ1-2	.	TRBV30	AWGKGSDGNGYT
TRBJ1-2	.	TRBV2	ASSYQDWGYT
TRBJ2-3	.	TRBV19	ASSITRETDTQY
TRBJ2-7	.	TRBV6-1	ASSQDIFSYEQY
TRBJ1-2	.	TRBV15	ATSRDGSYT
TRBJ2-7	TRBD2	TRBV6-4	ASSDLTSGGSEQY
TRBJ1-2	.	TRBV18	ASSQAARQLNYGYT